These 6 T cell receptor beta chains originate from one sample sequenced in a study of T cell responses to AZD1222 COVID-19 vaccine. The table came from immunoSEQ multiplex PCR; TCRdb's copy has only in-frame clones and leaves some out. Of 100,000 or so clones in the sample, roughly 90% were seen once. The sequences come from peripheral blood, collected on day 0 of AZD1222 vaccination. These receptors all come from an adult in good health.

The chain links TRBV4-3 to TRBJ1-2; 9 bases map to TRBD1. Germline V gives CDR1 LGHNA, CDR2 YSLEER. The CDR3 is 13 amino acids. After removal of 3 bases from V and 6 bases from J, the junction contained 2 bases not matched to a gene. The CDR3, as DNA: TGCGCCAGCAGCCACCGGACAGGGGATGGCTACACCTTC. It is translated as CASSHRTGDGYTF.

This clone was seen a single time. J is TRBJ2-3 and V is TRBV5-1, with D maybe TRBD2 (6 bases). CDR1 is SGHRS, CDR2 YFSETQ, per germline. V lost 4 bases, J lost 3 bases, and 21 bases lay in between. The CDR3 has 17 residues. The chain's CDR3 is CASSPRSGRAGTDTQYF. The DNA of the CDR3 is TGCGCCAGCAGCCCCCGCTCGGGCAGGGCGGGGACAGATACGCAGTATTTT.

This clone has only a few counts. The J gene is TRBJ1-3, the V gene TRBV2; D is uncertain. Trimming removed 3 bases from V and 2 bases from J, with 8 bases in between. From germline, CDR1 is SNHLY and CDR2 FYNNEI. There are 14 residues in the CDR3. CDR3 loop: CASSELEAGNTIYF. CDR3 bases: TGTGCCAGCAGTGAGTTGGAGGCTGGAAACACCATATATTTT.

The chain couples TRBV5-1 to TRBJ1-2; D gene ambiguous. This CDR3 spans 13 amino acids. Germline-derived CDR1 and CDR2 are SGHRS and YFSETQ. V was clipped by 3 bases and J by 3 bases, with 9 bases between them. CDR3 in DNA: TGCGCCAGCAGCTCCGCCGGAGACTATGGCTACACCTTC. The encoded protein is CASSSAGDYGYTF.

The chain links TRBV2 to TRBJ1-2, with D tentatively TRBD1 (6 bases). The CDR3 totals 14 residues. Germline V gene lookup returns CDR1 SNHLY and CDR2 FYNNEI. V lost 5 bases to trimming and J lost 8 bases, with 18 bases between them. For the CDR3, the DNA is TGTGCCAGCAGTTTCACAGGAGCGAGGGGGGGCTACACCTTC. This gives the protein CASSFTGARGGYTF.

The chain links TRBV5-6 to TRBJ2-7; a weak D match, TRBD1 (6 bases). This CDR3 comprises 13 residues. With 7 bases removed from V and 1 base from J, the gap between germline ends came to 12 bases. CDR1 is SGHDT, CDR2 YYEEEE, per germline. This chain's CDR3 is CASAQGVSYEQYF. In nucleotides, the CDR3 is TGTGCCAGCGCACAGGGAGTGTCCTACGAGCAGTACTTC.